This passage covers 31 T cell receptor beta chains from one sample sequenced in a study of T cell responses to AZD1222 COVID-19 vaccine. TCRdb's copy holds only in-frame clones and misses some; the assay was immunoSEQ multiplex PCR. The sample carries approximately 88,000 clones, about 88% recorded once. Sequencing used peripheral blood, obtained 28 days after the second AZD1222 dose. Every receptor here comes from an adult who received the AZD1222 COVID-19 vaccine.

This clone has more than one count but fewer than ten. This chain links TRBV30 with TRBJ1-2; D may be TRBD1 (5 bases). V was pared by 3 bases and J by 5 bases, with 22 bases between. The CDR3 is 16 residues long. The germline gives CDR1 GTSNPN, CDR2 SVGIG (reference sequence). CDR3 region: CAWRAIGGKSGYGYTF. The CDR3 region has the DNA TGTGCCTGGAGGGCCATCGGGGGGAAGTCGGGGTATGGCTACACCTTC.

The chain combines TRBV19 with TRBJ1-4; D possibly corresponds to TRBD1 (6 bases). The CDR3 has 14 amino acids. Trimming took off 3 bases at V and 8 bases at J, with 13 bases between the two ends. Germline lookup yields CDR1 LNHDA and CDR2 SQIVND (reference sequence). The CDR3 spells CASSMMGGPEKLFF. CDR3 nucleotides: TGTGCCAGTAGTATGATGGGGGGCCCGGAAAAACTGTTTTTT.

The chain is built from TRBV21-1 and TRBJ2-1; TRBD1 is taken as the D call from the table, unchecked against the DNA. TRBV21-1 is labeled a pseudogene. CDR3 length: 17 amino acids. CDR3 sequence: CASSKSVWDRQYNEQFF. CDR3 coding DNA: TGTGCCAGCAGCAAAAGCGTTTGGGACAGACAGTACAATGAGCAGTTCTTC.

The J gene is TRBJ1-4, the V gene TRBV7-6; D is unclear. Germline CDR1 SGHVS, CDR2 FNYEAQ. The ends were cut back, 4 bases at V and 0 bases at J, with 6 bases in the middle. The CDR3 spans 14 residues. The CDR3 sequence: CASSSAATNEKLFF. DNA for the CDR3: TGTGCCAGCAGCTCTGCAGCAACTAATGAAAAACTGTTTTTT.

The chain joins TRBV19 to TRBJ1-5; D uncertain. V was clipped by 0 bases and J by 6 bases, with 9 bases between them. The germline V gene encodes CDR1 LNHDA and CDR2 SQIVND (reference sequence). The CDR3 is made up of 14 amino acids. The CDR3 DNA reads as TGTGCCAGTAGTATAGAGGGGTTCAGTCAGCCCCAGCATTTT. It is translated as CASSIEGFSQPQHF.

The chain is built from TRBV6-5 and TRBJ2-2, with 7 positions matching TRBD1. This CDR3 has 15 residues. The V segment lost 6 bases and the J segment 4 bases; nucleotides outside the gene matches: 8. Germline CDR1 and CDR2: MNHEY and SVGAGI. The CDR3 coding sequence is TGTGCCAGCAGCCTAGGGGGCGTCGGCACCGGGGAGCTGTTTTTT. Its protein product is CASSLGGVGTGELFF.

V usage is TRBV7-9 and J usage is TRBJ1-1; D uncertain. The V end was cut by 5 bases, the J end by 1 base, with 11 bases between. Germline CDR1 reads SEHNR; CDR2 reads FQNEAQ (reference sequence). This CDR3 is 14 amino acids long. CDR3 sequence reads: CASSPTVPNTEAFF. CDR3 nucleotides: TGTGCCAGCAGCCCCACCGTTCCGAACACTGAAGCTTTCTTT.

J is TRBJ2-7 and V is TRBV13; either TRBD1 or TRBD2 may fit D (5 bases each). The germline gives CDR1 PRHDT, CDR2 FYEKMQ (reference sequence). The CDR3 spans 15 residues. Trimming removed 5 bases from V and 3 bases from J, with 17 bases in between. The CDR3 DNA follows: TGTGCCAGCAGCCCCCGAAGGGCGAGGGGCTACGAGCAGTACTTC. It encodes CASSPRRARGYEQYF.

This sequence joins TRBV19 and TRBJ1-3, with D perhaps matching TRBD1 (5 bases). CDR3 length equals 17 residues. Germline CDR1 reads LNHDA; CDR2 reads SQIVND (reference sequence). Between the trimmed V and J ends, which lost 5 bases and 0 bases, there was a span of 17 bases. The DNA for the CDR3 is TGTGCCAGTAGTTCCCCTGGGGACGGAAACTCTGGAAACACCATATATTTT. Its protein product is CASSSPGDGNSGNTIYF.

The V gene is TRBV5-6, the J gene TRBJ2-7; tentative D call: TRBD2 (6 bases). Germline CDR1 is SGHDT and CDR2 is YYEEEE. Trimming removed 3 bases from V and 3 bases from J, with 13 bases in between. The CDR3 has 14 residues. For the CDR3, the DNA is TGTGCCAGCAGCTGGGACTCCCTCAACTACGAGCAGTACTTC. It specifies CASSWDSLNYEQYF.

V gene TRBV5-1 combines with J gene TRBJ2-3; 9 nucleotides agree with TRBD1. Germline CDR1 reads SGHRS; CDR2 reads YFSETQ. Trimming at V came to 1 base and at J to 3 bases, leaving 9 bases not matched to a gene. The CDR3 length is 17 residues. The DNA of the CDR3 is TGCGCCAGCAGCTTGTGGGGTACAGGGGGCTGGACAGATACGCAGTATTTT. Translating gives CASSLWGTGGWTDTQYF.

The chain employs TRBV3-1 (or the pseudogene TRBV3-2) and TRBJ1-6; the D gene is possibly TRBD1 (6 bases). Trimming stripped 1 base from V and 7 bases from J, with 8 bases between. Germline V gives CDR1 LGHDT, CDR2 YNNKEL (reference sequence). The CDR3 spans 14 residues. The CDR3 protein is CASSQAGGNSPLHF. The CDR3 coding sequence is TGTGCCAGCAGCCAAGCGGGGGGCAATTCACCCCTCCACTTT.

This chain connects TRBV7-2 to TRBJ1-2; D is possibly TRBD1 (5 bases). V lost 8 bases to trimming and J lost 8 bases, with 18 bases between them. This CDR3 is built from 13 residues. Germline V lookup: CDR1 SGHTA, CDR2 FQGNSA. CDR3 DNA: TGTGCCAGCTCCCCCGCGGGACTTGAAGGCTACACCTTC. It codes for CASSPAGLEGYTF.

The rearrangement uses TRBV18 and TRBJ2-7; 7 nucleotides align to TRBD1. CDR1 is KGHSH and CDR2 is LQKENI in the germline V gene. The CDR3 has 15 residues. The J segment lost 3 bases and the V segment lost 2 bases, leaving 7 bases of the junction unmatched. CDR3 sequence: CASSPSRGQDYEQYF. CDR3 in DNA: TGTGCCAGCTCACCATCAAGAGGACAGGACTACGAGCAGTACTTC.

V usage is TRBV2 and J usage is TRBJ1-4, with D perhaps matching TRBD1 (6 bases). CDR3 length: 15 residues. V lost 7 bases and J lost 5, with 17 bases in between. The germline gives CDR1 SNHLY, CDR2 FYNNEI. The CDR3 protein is CASNPQGAVNEKLFF. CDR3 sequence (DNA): TGTGCCAGCAATCCACAGGGAGCTGTCAATGAAAAACTGTTTTTT.

The CDR3 is CASGGQFGEKLFF. DNA for the CDR3: TGTGCCAGTGGAGGGCAGTTCGGTGAAAAACTGTTTTTT. V is TRBV6-5 and J is TRBJ1-4; no reliable D call. V lost 9 bases, J lost 7 bases, and 15 bases lay in between. CDR3 length: 13 amino acids. Germline assignment: CDR1 MNHEY and CDR2 SVGAGI.

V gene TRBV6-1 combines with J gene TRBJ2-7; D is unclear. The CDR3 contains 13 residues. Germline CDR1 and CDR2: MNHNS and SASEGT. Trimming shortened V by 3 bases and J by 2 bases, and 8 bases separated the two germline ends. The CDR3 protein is CASSELITYEQYF. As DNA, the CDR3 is TGTGCCAGCAGTGAGTTGATTACCTACGAGCAGTACTTC.

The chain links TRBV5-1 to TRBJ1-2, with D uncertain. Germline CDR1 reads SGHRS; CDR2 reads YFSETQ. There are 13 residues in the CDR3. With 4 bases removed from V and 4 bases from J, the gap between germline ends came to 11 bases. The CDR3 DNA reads TGCGCCAGCAGCCATGATTCCTCCTATGGCTACACCTTC. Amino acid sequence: CASSHDSSYGYTF.

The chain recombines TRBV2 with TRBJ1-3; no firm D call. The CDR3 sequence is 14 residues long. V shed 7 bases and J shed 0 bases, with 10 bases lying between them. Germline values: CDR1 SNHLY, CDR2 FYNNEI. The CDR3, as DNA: TGTGCCAGCAACCCGCGAGACTCTGGAAACACCATATATTTT. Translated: CASNPRDSGNTIYF.

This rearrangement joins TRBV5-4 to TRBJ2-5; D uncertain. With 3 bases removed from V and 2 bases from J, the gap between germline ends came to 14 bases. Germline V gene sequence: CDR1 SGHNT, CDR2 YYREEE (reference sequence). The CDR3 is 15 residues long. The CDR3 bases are TGTGCCAGCAGCTCCCCCACGGCACTACAAGAGACCCAGTACTTC. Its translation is CASSSPTALQETQYF. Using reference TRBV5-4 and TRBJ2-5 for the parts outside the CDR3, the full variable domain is ETGVTQSPTHLIKTRGQQVTLRCSSQSGHNTVSWYQQALGQGPQFIFQYYREEENGRGNFPPRFSGLQFPNYSSELNVNALELDDSALYLCASSSPTALQETQYFGPGTRLLVL.

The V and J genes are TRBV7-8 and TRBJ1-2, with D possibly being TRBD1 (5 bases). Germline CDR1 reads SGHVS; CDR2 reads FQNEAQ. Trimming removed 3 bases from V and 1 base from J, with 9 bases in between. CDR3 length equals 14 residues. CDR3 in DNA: TGTGCCAGCAGCTTTCAGGGAGTTAACTATGGCTACACCTTC. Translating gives CASSFQGVNYGYTF.

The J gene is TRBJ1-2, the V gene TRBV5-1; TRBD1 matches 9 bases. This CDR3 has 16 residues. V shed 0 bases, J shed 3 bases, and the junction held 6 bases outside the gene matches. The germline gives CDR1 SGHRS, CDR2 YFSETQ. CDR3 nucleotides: TGCGCCAGCAGCTTGGGCCGGACAGGGGCGGACTATGGCTACACCTTC. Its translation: CASSLGRTGADYGYTF.

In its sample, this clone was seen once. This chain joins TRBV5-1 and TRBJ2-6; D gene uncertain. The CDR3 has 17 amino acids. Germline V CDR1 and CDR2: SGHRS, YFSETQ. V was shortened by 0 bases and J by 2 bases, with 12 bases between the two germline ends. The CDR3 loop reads CASSLGMRGTGANVLTF. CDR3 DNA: TGCGCCAGCAGCTTGGGGATGCGAGGAACTGGGGCCAACGTCCTGACTTTC.

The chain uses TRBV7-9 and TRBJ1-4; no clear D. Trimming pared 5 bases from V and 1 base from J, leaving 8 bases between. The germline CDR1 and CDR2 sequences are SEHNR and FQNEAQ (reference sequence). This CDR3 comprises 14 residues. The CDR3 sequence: CASSQVGTNEKLFF. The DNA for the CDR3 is TGTGCCAGCAGCCAGGTGGGAACTAATGAAAAACTGTTTTTT.

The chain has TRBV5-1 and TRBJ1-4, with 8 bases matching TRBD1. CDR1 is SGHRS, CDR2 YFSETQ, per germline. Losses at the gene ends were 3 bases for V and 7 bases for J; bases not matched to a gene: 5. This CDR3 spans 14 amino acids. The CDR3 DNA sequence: TGCGCCAGCAGCTGGACGACAGGGGCTGAAAAACTGTTTTTT. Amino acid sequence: CASSWTTGAEKLFF.

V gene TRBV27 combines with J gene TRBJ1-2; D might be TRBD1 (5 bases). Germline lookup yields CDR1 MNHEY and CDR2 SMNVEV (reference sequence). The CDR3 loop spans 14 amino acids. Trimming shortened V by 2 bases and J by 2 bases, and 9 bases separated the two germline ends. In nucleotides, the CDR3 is TGTGCCAGCAGTTTACCGTGGGGGAACTATGGCTACACCTTC. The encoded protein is CASSLPWGNYGYTF.

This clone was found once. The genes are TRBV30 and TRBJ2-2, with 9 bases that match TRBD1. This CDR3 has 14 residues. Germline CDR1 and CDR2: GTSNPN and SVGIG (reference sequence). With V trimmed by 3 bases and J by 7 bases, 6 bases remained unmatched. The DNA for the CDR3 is TGTGCCTGGAGCCAACAGGGGGCGGGCGGGGAGCTGTTTTTT. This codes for CAWSQQGAGGELFF.

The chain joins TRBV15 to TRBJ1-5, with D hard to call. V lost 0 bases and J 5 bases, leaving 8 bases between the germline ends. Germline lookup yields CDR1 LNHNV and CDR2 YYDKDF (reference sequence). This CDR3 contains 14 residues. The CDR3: CATSRDFRYQPQHF. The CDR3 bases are TGTGCCACCAGCAGAGATTTTCGATATCAGCCCCAGCATTTT.

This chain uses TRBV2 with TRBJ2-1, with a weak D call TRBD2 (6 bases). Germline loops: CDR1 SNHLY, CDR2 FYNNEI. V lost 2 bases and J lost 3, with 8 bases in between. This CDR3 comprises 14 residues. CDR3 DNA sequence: TGTGCCAGCAGTGAATCTAGCGTCTACAATGAGCAGTTCTTC. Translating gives CASSESSVYNEQFF.

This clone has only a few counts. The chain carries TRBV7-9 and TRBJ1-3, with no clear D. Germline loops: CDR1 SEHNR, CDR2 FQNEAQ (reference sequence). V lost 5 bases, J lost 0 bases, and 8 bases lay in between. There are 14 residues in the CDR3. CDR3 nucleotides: TGTGCCAGCAGCCGGGATCTCTCTGGAAACACCATATATTTT. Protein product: CASSRDLSGNTIYF.

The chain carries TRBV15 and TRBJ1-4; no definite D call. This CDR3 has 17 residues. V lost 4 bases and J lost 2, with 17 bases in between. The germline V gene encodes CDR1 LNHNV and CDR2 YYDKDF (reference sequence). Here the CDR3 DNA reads TGTGCCACCAGCACCAGGTCGGGTGTGTATACTAATGAAAAACTGTTTTTT. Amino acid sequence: CATSTRSGVYTNEKLFF.